This T cell receptor beta chain was retrieved from a study of T cell responses to AZD1222 COVID-19 vaccine. The germline CDR1 and CDR2 sequences are SNHLY and FYNNEI. Trimming shortened V by 7 bases and J by 0 bases, and 10 bases separated the two germline ends. The CDR3 has 15 amino acids. Some clones are missing from TCRdb's copy, which holds only in-frame ones; the method was immunoSEQ multiplex PCR. The data show 190,000 or so clones, 80% to 95% seen once. The sequence came from an adult who received the AZD1222 COVID-19 vaccine. The chain has TRBV2 and TRBJ2-6; D is uncertain. The specimen was peripheral blood, collected 28 days after the second AZD1222 dose. The CDR3 DNA follows: TGTGCCAGCAACGGCGGTTACTCTGGGGCCAACGTCCTGACTTTC. This encodes CASNGGYSGANVLTF.